This TCR beta chain was profiled in a study of OX40 agonist ivuxolimab in advanced cancers. Study-wide background: Dose-escalation cases comprised hepatocellular carcinoma, melanoma, renal cell or head and neck cancer. General study findings and limits: Expansion of clones was among the lowest in partial responders at 0.1-3.0 mg/kg.

Details on this clone: Its antigen is unidentified.

Repertoires were generated with immunoSEQ multiplex PCR, while TCRdb's copy carries only in-frame clones and drops some. This table holds approximately 49,000 clones, approximately 81% found once. The V and J ends lost 7 bases and 1 base respectively, with 11 bases between them. In germline, CDR1 is SGDLS, CDR2 YYNGEE. This CDR3 has 13 amino acids. Sequences were derived from CD4+ or CD8+ T cells sorted from blood, sampled in a trial of the OX40 agonist ivuxolimab. This TCR came from an adult with an advanced solid tumor such as melanoma, head and neck, liver or kidney cancer. This sequence joins TRBV9 and TRBJ1-1; no firm D call. DNA for the CDR3: TGTGCCAGCGGGGAGGGCGGGAACACTGAAGCTTTCTTT. As protein: CASGEGGNTEAFF.